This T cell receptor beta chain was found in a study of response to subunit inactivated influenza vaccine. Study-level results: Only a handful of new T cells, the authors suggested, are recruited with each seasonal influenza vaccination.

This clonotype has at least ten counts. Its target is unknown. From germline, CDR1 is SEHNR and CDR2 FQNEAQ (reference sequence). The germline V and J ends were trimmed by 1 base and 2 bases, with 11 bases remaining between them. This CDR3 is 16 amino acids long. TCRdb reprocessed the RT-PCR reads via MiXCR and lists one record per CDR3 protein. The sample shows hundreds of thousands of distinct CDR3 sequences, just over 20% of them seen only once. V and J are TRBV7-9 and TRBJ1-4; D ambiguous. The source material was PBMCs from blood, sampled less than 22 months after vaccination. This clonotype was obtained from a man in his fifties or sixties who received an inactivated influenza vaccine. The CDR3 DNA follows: TGTGCCAGCAGCTTAGGCCTAGTGATCACTAATGAAAAACTGTTTTTT. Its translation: CASSLGLVITNEKLFF. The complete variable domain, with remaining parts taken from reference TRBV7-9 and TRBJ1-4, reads DTGVSQNPRHKITKRGQNVTFRCDPISEHNRLYWYRQTLGQGPEFLTYFQNEAQLEKSRLLSDRFSAERPKGSFSTLEIQRTEQGDSAMYLCASSLGLVITNEKLFFGSGTQLSVL.